This T cell receptor (beta chain) was observed in a study of CD4 T cells in relation to SARS-CoV-2 and coronaviruses. About the study: TCR beta CDR3s were sequenced after approximately ten-day antigen culture of PBMCs. Controls used an HIV-1 Nef peptide pool or no peptide.

The table lists this clone with a count of one. Its specificity is not known. Sequencing was performed with immunoSEQ multiplex PCR; in TCRdb, only in-frame clones are kept and a portion is missing. Among approximately 24,000 clones listed, roughly four fifths were seen once. CD4+ T cells from unexposed donors were obtained before the COVID-19 pandemic (2011-2018). Isolation of CD4+ T cells took place after 10 days in culture. Trimming stripped 4 bases from V and 8 bases from J, with 9 bases between. The CDR3 consists of 12 residues. Germline V gene sequence: CDR1 SNHLY, CDR2 FYNNEI. The TCR sequence derives from a human donor in good health. The sample consisted of CD4+ T cells from PBMCs, cultured in vitro. The chain recombines TRBV2 with TRBJ2-1, with a tentative D call TRBD1 (5 bases). CDR3 region: CASSGWGDEQFF. The DNA for the CDR3 is TGTGCCAGCAGTGGTTGGGGCGATGAGCAGTTCTTC.